A selection of T cell receptor beta chains follows, all from one sample in a study of T cells in tumors after PD-1 blockade. Assay: immunoSEQ multiplex PCR; the TCRdb copy retains only in-frame clones and omits some. In the table there are approximately 35,000 clones, roughly 78% of which are singletons. The sample consisted of PBMCs, taken before anti-PD-1 treatment. The receptors come from a human donor with basal cell carcinoma. Each CDR3 is given with its conserved first and last residue. A D gene is named only where the DNA matches it firmly. A clone size is listed for some rows: how often the clone was seen (once, few, many), or a class if it is expanded.

.,few,TRBV5-1,CASNDGYNEQFF
TRBD2,.,TRBV7-2,CASSLAVAGTYEQYF
TRBD1,.,TRBV28,CASSPPGGNEKLFF
TRBD1,once,TRBV19,CASSTSRGQGSTTEAFF
.,once,TRBV19,CATGTPNIYEQYF
.,.,TRBV6-2/TRBV6-3,CASSPRGAAQETQYF
TRBD1,.,TRBV7-2,CASRTKTGDPTNTGELFF
.,.,TRBV7-8,CASSLEGLLSNQPQHF
.,.,TRBV5-1,CASSLTGWDAFF
TRBD1,.,TRBV4-1,CASSHRQGGDTEAFF
TRBD2,once,TRBV19,CATQRLAGGSTDTQYF
.,.,TRBV5-1,CASSFSNGGIGELFF
.,.,TRBV3-1/TRBV3-2,CASSLGTGYTDTQYF
TRBD2,.,TRBV28,CASRPSGLAGTNEQFF
.,.,TRBV18,CASSPQGTGNTIYF
TRBD2,.,TRBV18,CASSPRLAGVDEQFF
.,many,TRBV20-1,CSASYRGELFF
.,.,TRBV5-1,CASSWSGGTMEQFF
.,.,TRBV30,CAWRESYTF
.,.,TRBV19,CASRSGGFGYTF
.,.,TRBV28,CASTEAVGANQPQHF
.,.,TRBV4-3,CASSPAGTGLRGQYF
TRBD2,.,TRBV7-9,CASSPQAGGASSTDTQYF
TRBD1,.,TRBV5-1,CASSLSLQGALFSGNTIYF
.,.,TRBV7-2,CASSSDPLQPQHF
TRBD1,.,TRBV5-1,CASSSQGEVDTDTQYF